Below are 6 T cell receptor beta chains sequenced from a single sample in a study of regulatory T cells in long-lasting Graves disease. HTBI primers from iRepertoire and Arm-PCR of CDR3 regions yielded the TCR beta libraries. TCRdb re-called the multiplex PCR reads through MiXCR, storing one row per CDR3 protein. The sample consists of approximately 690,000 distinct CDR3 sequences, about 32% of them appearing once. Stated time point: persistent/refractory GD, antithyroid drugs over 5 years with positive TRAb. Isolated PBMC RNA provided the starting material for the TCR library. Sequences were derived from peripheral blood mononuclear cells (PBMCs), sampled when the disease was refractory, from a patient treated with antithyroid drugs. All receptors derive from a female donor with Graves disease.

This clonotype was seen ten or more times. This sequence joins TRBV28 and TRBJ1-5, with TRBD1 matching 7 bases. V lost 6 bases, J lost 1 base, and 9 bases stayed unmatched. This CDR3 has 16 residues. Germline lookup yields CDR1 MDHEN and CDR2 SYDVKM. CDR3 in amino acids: CASSAHLGQSNQPQHF. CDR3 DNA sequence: TGTGCCAGCAGCGCCCACCTGGGACAGAGCAATCAGCCCCAGCATTTT. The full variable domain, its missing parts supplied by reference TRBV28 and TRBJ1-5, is DVKVTQSSRYLVKRTGEKVFLECVQDMDHENMFWYRQDPGLGLRLIYFSYDVKMKEKGDIPEGYSVSREKKERFSLILESASTNQTSMYLCASSAHLGQSNQPQHFGDGTRLSIL.

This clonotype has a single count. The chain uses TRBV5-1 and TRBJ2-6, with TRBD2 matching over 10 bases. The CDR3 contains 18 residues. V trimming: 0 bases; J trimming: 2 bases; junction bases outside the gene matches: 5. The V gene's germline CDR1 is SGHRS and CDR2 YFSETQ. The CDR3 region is CASSLGGTSATGANVLTF. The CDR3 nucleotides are TGCGCCAGCAGCTTGGGCGGGACTAGCGCTACTGGGGCCAACGTCCTGACTTTC.

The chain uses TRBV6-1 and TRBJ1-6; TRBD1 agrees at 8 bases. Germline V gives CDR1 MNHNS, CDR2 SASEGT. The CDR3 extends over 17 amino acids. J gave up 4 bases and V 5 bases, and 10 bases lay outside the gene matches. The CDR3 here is CASSLLGDRSYNSPLHF. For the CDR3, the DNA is TGTGCCAGCAGTCTTCTGGGGGACAGGTCTTATAATTCACCCCTCCACTTT.

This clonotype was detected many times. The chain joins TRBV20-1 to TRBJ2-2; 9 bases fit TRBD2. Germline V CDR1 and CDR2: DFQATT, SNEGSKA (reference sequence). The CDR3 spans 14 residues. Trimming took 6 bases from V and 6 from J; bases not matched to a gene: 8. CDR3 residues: CSAVVAGAAGELFF. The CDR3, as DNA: TGCAGTGCGGTGGTAGCGGGAGCGGCCGGGGAGCTGTTTTTT.

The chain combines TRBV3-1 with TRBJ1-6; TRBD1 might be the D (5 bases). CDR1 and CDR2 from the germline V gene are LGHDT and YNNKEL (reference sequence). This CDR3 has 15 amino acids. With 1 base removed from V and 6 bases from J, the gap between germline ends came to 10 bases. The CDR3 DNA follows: TGTGCCAGCAGCCAAGGGGGGAACGGTAATTCACCCCTCCACTTT. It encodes CASSQGGNGNSPLHF.

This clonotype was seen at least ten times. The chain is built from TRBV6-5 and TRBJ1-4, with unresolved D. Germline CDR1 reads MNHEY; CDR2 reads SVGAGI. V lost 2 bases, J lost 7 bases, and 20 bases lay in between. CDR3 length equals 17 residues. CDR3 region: CASSYNIWAQLGEKLFF. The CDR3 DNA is TGTGCCAGCAGTTACAATATTTGGGCCCAGTTAGGTGAAAAACTGTTTTTT.